Shown below are 26 T cell receptor beta chains from a single sample sequenced in a study of breast tumors, draining lymph nodes, adjacent tissues. Samples came from axillary lymph nodes draining the breast cancer. TCRdb fed the multiplex PCR reads into MiXCR, producing one record per CDR3 protein. The sample yields 80,000 to 130,000 distinct CDR3 sequences, approximately 21% seen once. The sequenced sample consisted of axillary lymph node tissue. These receptors were obtained from a female donor with breast cancer. Some clones in this sample may be carry-over from other donors' samples.

This clonotype has ten or more counts. The J gene is TRBJ2-1, the V gene TRBV5-1, with 7 nucleotides matching TRBD2. The CDR3 totals 13 residues. Per germline, CDR1 SGHRS and CDR2 YFSETQ. The V and J ends lost 7 bases and 7 bases, in that order; junction bases with no gene match: 8. The CDR3 region is CASQLSGENEQFF. CDR3 DNA: TGCGCCAGCCAATTGAGCGGGGAAAATGAGCAGTTCTTC.

This clonotype was picked up many times. The V and J genes are TRBV10-1 and TRBJ2-7; the D is unclear. Germline CDR1 is WNHNN and CDR2 is SYGVQD (reference sequence). This CDR3 has 13 amino acids. The V gene lost 0 bases and the J gene lost 3 bases, with 6 bases spanning the gap. DNA of the CDR3: TGCGCCAGCAGTGAGTCCATGGTCTACGAGCAGTACTTC. Encoded protein: CASSESMVYEQYF.

This clonotype was seen at least ten times. The chain is built from TRBV9 and TRBJ2-1; D gene uncertain. With 4 bases removed from V and 8 bases from J, the gap between germline ends came to 10 bases. The CDR3 is made up of 12 amino acids. Germline V CDR1 and CDR2: SGDLS, YYNGEE. Written as DNA, the CDR3 is TGTGCCAGCAGCTACGAAGGCTATGAGCAGTTCTTC. Protein product: CASSYEGYEQFF.

This clonotype was seen at least ten times. The CDR3 region is CASSLDLLGGQETQYF. The CDR3 nucleotides read TGCGCCAGCAGCTTGGACCTGTTGGGAGGGCAAGAGACCCAGTACTTC. V is TRBV5-1 and J is TRBJ2-5; 7 bases are shared with TRBD2. This CDR3 region has 16 residues. Germline CDR1 reads SGHRS; CDR2 reads YFSETQ. V shed 0 bases and J 2 bases; nucleotides not matched to a gene: 7.

On this clonotype itself: A much more abundant neighbour one base away suggests this may be a read error. The J gene is TRBJ2-2, the V gene TRBV20-1, with TRBD2 matching 9 bases. From germline, CDR1 is DFQATT and CDR2 SNEGSKA (reference sequence). The CDR3 is made up of 14 amino acids. The CDR3 bases are TGCAGTGCAATTAGCGGGGGCAGCACCGAGGAGCTGTTTTTT. This encodes CSAISGGSTEELFF.

This clonotype was detected ten times or more. V gene TRBV5-4 combines with J gene TRBJ1-2, with D possibly matching TRBD1 (6 bases). This CDR3 region has 14 residues. Trimming removed 2 bases at V and 4 bases at J, with 12 bases between. Germline loops: CDR1 SGHNT, CDR2 YYREEE (reference sequence). The CDR3 loop is CASSFRTASYGYTF. Written as DNA, the CDR3 is TGTGCCAGCAGCTTCCGGACAGCGAGCTATGGCTACACCTTC.

About this clonotype itself: The junction departs from the called germline gene at one end, perhaps through a read error. The chain uses TRBV11-2 and TRBJ1-6; 7 nucleotides align to TRBD1. The CDR3 covers 17 residues. The germline V gene has CDR1 SGHAT and CDR2 FQNNGV. CDR3 in amino acids: CASSLDWRQGFSAPLHF. In nucleotides, the CDR3 is TGTGCCAGCAGCCTAGATTGGAGACAGGGCTTTTCGGCCCCCCTCCACTTT. Full variable domain (rest looked up from reference TRBV11-2 and TRBJ1-6): EAGVAQSPRYKIIEKRQSVAFWCNPISGHATLYWYQQILGQGPKLLIQFQNNGVVDDSQLPKDRFSAERLKGVDSTLKIQPAKLEDSAVYLCASSLDWRQGFSAPLHFGNGTRLTVT.

This clonotype occurred many times. The chain employs TRBV5-1 and TRBJ2-3; D is possibly TRBD2 (6 bases). Germline V gene sequence: CDR1 SGHRS, CDR2 YFSETQ. This CDR3 contains 15 residues. V lost 0 bases, J lost 2 bases, and 10 bases lay in between. The CDR3: CASSLVGGLTDTQYF. The CDR3 DNA reads as TGCGCCAGCAGCTTGGTCGGGGGACTCACAGATACGCAGTATTTT.

This clonotype was counted ten times or more. The gene calls are TRBV6-6 and TRBJ1-2, with D tentatively TRBD1 (5 bases). Germline V CDR1 and CDR2: MNHNY, SVGAGI (reference sequence). There are 13 residues in the CDR3. Trimming left V 7 bases short and J 5 bases short, with 14 bases between. The DNA of the CDR3 is TGTGCCAGCACCAATTGGGGGTTGTATGGCTACACCTTC. It specifies CASTNWGLYGYTF.

The chain carries TRBV10-3 and TRBJ2-6, with a tentative D call TRBD2 (6 bases). The CDR3 spans 17 residues. Trimming cost V 11 bases and J 3 bases, with 23 bases left between them. Germline CDR1 ENHRY, CDR2 SYGVKD. CDR3 region: CAALSIVVGGGANVLTF. The CDR3 DNA reads TGTGCCGCCCTGTCGATCGTGGTGGGGGGTGGGGCCAACGTCCTGACTTTC.

J is TRBJ2-1 and V is TRBV20-1, with 9 bases that match TRBD1. V was pared by 6 bases and J by 7 bases, with 4 bases of the junction left unmatched. The CDR3 extends over 12 amino acids. Germline V gene lookup returns CDR1 DFQATT and CDR2 SNEGSKA (reference sequence). The CDR3 sequence: CSATGTGNEQFF. The CDR3 DNA reads as TGCAGTGCAACCGGGACAGGGAATGAGCAGTTCTTC.

Comments on this clonotype: This may stem from a read error, because a much larger clone lies one nucleotide away. This chain links TRBV2 with TRBJ1-3, with 7 bases identical to TRBD1. This CDR3 contains 13 residues. Germline assignment: CDR1 SNHLY and CDR2 FYNNEI. This CDR3 is CASSGQGRDTTYF. CDR3 DNA: TGTGCCAGCAGTGGACAGGGTCGGGACACCACATATTTT.

This clonotype was found many times. The chain has TRBV12-3 or TRBV12-4 and TRBJ1-5; D call uncertain. The V gene lost 8 bases and the J gene lost 2 bases, with 10 bases spanning the gap. This CDR3 is built from 13 residues. This CDR3 reads CASGSPGNQPQHF. The CDR3, as DNA: TGTGCCAGCGGATCGCCTGGCAATCAGCCCCAGCATTTT.

This clonotype has at least ten counts. The chain combines TRBV30 with TRBJ2-7; D gene unclear. Trimming left V 1 base short and J 8 bases short, with 9 bases between. This CDR3 spans 11 amino acids. Germline assignment: CDR1 GTSNPN and CDR2 SVGIG (reference sequence). The CDR3 DNA reads TGTGCCTGGAGTGCCGGTTGGCAGCAGTACTTC. It is translated as CAWSAGWQQYF. Together with reference TRBV30 and TRBJ2-7, the CDR3 gives the full variable domain: SQTIHQWPATLVQPVGSPLSLECTVEGTSNPNLYWYRQAAGRGLQLLFYSVGIGQISSEVPQNLSASRPQDRQFILSSKKLLLSDSGFYLCAWSAGWQQYFGPGTRLTVT.

In its sample, this clonotype was seen many times. The rearrangement links TRBV10-3 to TRBJ2-5; perhaps TRBD1 as D (6 bases). This CDR3 is 13 amino acids long. The V end lost 8 bases, the J end lost 2 bases, and 12 bases lay between the germline ends. From germline, CDR1 is ENHRY and CDR2 SYGVKD. CDR3 residues: CAISTGIQETQYF. The CDR3 coding sequence is TGTGCCATCTCGACAGGTATTCAAGAGACCCAGTACTTC.

The chain joins TRBV5-1 to TRBJ1-1; the match to TRBD1 covers 9 bases. The V gene end was trimmed by 2 bases and the J gene end by 4 bases; junction bases not matched to a gene: 6. Germline V gives CDR1 SGHRS, CDR2 YFSETQ. The CDR3 has 15 residues. DNA for the CDR3: TGCGCCAGCAGCTTCTGGACAGGGGAGAGCACTGAAGCTTTCTTT. This gives the protein CASSFWTGESTEAFF.

This clonotype was detected ten times or more. The rearrangement joins TRBV7-8 to TRBJ1-4; perhaps TRBD1 as D (6 bases). The CDR3 consists of 17 residues. The V gene's germline CDR1 is SGHVS and CDR2 FQNEAQ. V lost 5 bases to trimming and J lost 0 bases, with 16 bases between them. In DNA form, the CDR3 reads TGTGCCAGCAGCCTATGGAGAACAGGGCCAACTAATGAAAAACTGTTTTTT. The encoded protein is CASSLWRTGPTNEKLFF. The full variable domain, rest sourced from reference TRBV7-8 and TRBJ1-4, is GAGVSQSPRYKVAKRGQDVALRCDPISGHVSLFWYQQALGQGPEFLTYFQNEAQLDKSGLPSDRFFAERPEGSVSTLKIQRTQQEDSAVYLCASSLWRTGPTNEKLFFGSGTQLSVL.

This clonotype occurred many times. The chain employs TRBV5-4 and TRBJ2-3, with D uncertain. The CDR3 totals 16 residues. V dropped 4 bases and J dropped 1 base, with 16 bases sitting between them. Germline V gene sequence: CDR1 SGHNT, CDR2 YYREEE (reference sequence). The CDR3 region has the DNA TGTGCCAGCAGCCGGTTGGCCCTTGGAGGCACAGATACGCAGTATTTT. It codes for CASSRLALGGTDTQYF.

There are a few counts of this clonotype. The V and J genes are TRBV27 and TRBJ1-2, with a weak D call TRBD1 (5 bases). Germline assignment: CDR1 MNHEY and CDR2 SMNVEV (reference sequence). Trimming shortened V by 5 bases and J by 4 bases, and 17 bases separated the two germline ends. The CDR3 has 15 amino acids. This CDR3 is CASSRGTRAGYGYTF. CDR3 in DNA: TGTGCCAGCAGTCGTGGGACCCGGGCGGGCTATGGCTACACCTTC.

In this sample, this clonotype turned up many times. This rearrangement joins TRBV9 to TRBJ1-6; D gene ambiguous. This CDR3 has 15 residues. The V end lost 0 bases, the J end lost 7 bases, and 11 bases lay between the germline ends. CDR1 is SGDLS and CDR2 is YYNGEE in the germline V gene. The CDR3 region has the DNA TGTGCCAGCAGCGTAGAAAGCACCTTAAATTCACCCCTCCACTTT. This gives the protein CASSVESTLNSPLHF.

This clonotype has a count of ten or more. The chain carries TRBV5-1 and TRBJ2-7; TRBD1 is a possible D gene (6 bases). CDR1 SGHRS and CDR2 YFSETQ come from the germline V gene. Trimming removed 7 bases at V and 1 base at J, with 12 bases between. The CDR3 contains 13 residues. The CDR3 nucleotides are TGCGCCAGCTGTTCAGGGGATTCCTACGAGCAGTACTTC. This encodes CASCSGDSYEQYF.

The gene calls are TRBV20-1 and TRBJ2-7; 10 nucleotides agree with TRBD2. This CDR3 spans 16 amino acids. CDR1 and CDR2 from the germline V gene are DFQATT and SNEGSKA (reference sequence). J lost 5 bases, V lost 3 bases, and 13 bases had no gene match. CDR3 in amino acids: CSASKVAGGSGNEQYF. The CDR3 DNA follows: TGCAGTGCTAGTAAGGTAGCGGGGGGTTCCGGAAACGAGCAGTACTTC.

This clonotype was detected only a few times. The rearrangement links TRBV15 to TRBJ2-5, with TRBD1 matching over 9 bases. The length of the CDR3 is 17 residues. V shed 0 bases, J shed 2 bases, and the junction held 7 bases outside the gene matches. Germline V gene lookup returns CDR1 LNHNV and CDR2 YYDKDF (reference sequence). CDR3 region: CATSRDLPGQGQETQYF. The CDR3 coding sequence is TGTGCCACCAGCAGAGATCTACCGGGACAGGGTCAAGAGACCCAGTACTTC. Full variable domain (rest looked up from reference TRBV15 and TRBJ2-5): DAMVIQNPRYQVTQFGKPVTLSCSQTLNHNVMYWYQQKSSQAPKLLFHYYDKDFNNEADTPDNFQSRRPNTSFCFLDIRSPGLGDTAMYLCATSRDLPGQGQETQYFGPGTRLLVL.

V gene TRBV6-4 combines with J gene TRBJ1-1; D is unresolved. Germline CDR1 reads MRHNA; CDR2 reads SNTAGT. This CDR3 contains 13 residues. Trimming took 4 bases from V and 1 from J, leaving 7 bases between them. CDR3 sequence: CASSAVWNTEAFF. CDR3 sequence (DNA): TGTGCCAGCAGTGCTGTCTGGAACACTGAAGCTTTCTTT.

Worth noting for this clonotype: The conserved final phenylalanine or tryptophan is absent from the CDR3, which likely points to a read error. The rearrangement joins TRBV12-3 or TRBV12-4 to TRBJ1-6, with D possibly TRBD1 on 5 matching bases. CDR3 length equals 12 residues. V was clipped by 5 bases and J by 11 bases, with 10 bases between them. The CDR3 sequence is CASSLGPAPLHS. CDR3 nucleotides: TGTGCCAGCAGTCTGGGGCCGGCACCCCTCCACTCT.

This clonotype was detected many times. The chain employs TRBV10-3 and TRBJ2-1; 15 bases agree with TRBD2. The J segment lost 1 base and the V segment lost 6 bases, leaving 7 bases of the junction unmatched. The CDR3 spans 18 residues. Looked up from germline, CDR1 is ENHRY and CDR2 is SYGVKD. CDR3 region: CAISGGLAGGLSYNEQFF. The CDR3 DNA is TGTGCCATCAGCGGTGGACTAGCGGGGGGGCTTTCCTACAATGAGCAGTTCTTC.